These T cell receptor beta chains were read from a single sample in a study of cytomegalovirus exposure and HLA in healthy donors. Using immunoSEQ multiplex PCR, the repertoire was profiled, and TCRdb retains in-frame clones only, with some absent. The sample table includes 85,000 or so clones. The sequencing input was PBMCs. All receptors come from a young woman in good health and CMV-seronegative. Both conserved end residues are trimmed from each CDR3. The order of the fields is V gene, clone size, CDR3 protein. Expanded clones get a size class; other rows say once, few or many, or leave the size out.

>TRBV4-2|-
ASSQETSGGYEQY
>TRBV2|-
ASSGDRESQY
>TRBV10-2|-
ASSESASGKYNEQF
>TRBV9|-
ASSPDINTEDF
>TRBV7-9|-
ASNRGDANTGELF
>TRBV27|-
ASSSRGNTEAF
>TRBV10-2|-
ATRGTYEQY
>TRBV27|-
ATLSSTDTQY
>TRBV19|-
ASSTGISYNSPLH
>TRBV5-1|-
ASSVSDSFQQF
>TRBV19|-
ASSMRGQTQY
>TRBV30|-
AWGGGNYEQY
>TRBV15|-
ATSREGARANEKLF
>TRBV2|-
ASSDVRAGGYT
>TRBV14|-
ASSQGLAVTGELF
>TRBV4-1|-
ASSPGTVTEAF
>TRBV10-3|-
AIRDTSGNTIY
>TRBV7-9|-
ASSFPPGPEAF
>TRBV6-1|-
ASSEGLNRALRAEQY
>TRBV29-1|-
SVDSAGSQRMEAF
>TRBV19|-
ASTPRTGEGYGYT
>TRBV25-1|-
ASSEFLRESTDTQY
>TRBV7-2|-
ASSSTKLNYGYT
>TRBV2|-
ASSDRGTHTDTQY
>TRBV30|-
AWKLDFQETQY
>TRBV4-1|medium-sized
ASSQDRRGTEAF
>TRBV5-8|-
ASTAGTRKLF
>TRBV10-3|-
AISDSDRAGNEQF
>TRBV6-1|-
ASSESGGTEAF
>TRBV10-3|-
AISGQGQSYEQY
>TRBV6-6|-
ASSSDRDQTH
>TRBV29-1|-
SVEALWGDNGYT
>TRBV4-2|-
ASSPLGQGDNSPLH
>TRBV29-1|-
SVGESTYEQY
>TRBV30|-
AWSPYRPGGYEQY
>TRBV4-2|-
ASSQVSGQGVLPLH
>TRBV11-2|-
ASSRFSLAYEQY
>TRBV20-1|-
SATGDEGYT
>TRBV6-1|-
AGSGQGAGDYGYT
>TRBV7-9|-
ASSLTSGRELF
>TRBV4-1|-
ASSQDRDRHSLYGYT
>TRBV18|-
ASTRTGASYEQY
>TRBV5-1|-
ASSLFPTSGGSRGYT
>TRBV19|-
ASSLRDTQETQY
>TRBV6-5|-
ASSPQGNYGYT
>TRBV2|-
ASGQTTPGGSDYGYT
>TRBV7-8|-
ASSLGEGIGGYT
>TRBV2|-
ASSYNPGDEQF
>TRBV19|-
ARPAGGEGYGYT
>TRBV12-5|-
ASGLGVYEQY
>TRBV29-1|-
SVVGGVTDTQY
>TRBV6-1|-
ASSELGLAAYNEQF
>TRBV25-1|-
ASSEYVGGDTEAF
>TRBV6-5|-
ASSPGGGVGNIQY
>TRBV11-3|-
ASSLAQGGELF
>TRBV6-5|-
ASSGTAVNTEAF
>TRBV30|-
AWSVRRDYGYT
>TRBV5-6|-
ASSSRTGGLRNYGYT